These 15 T cell receptor beta chains originate from one sample sequenced in a study of T cell responses to AZD1222 COVID-19 vaccine. This table comes from immunoSEQ multiplex PCR, and its TCRdb copy is limited to in-frame clones, with some not included. The data hold 94,000 or so clones, with almost 90% observed a single time. Specimen: peripheral blood, collected on day 0 of AZD1222 vaccination. The receptor set was obtained from an adult in good health.

This chain uses TRBV5-6 with TRBJ2-7; 9 nucleotides align to TRBD1. CDR3 length equals 15 residues. The germline V gene has CDR1 SGHDT and CDR2 YYEEEE. The V segment lost 4 bases and the J segment 0 bases; nucleotides outside the gene matches: 5. The CDR3 is CASSLVGQGSYEQYF. DNA for the CDR3: TGTGCCAGCAGCCTGGTGGGACAGGGCTCCTACGAGCAGTACTTC.

This clone occurred once. The J gene is TRBJ1-6, the V gene TRBV19; D is perhaps TRBD1 (5 bases). With 5 bases removed from V and 8 bases from J, the gap between germline ends came to 16 bases. The CDR3 is made up of 15 amino acids. The germline gives CDR1 LNHDA, CDR2 SQIVND (reference sequence). For the CDR3, the DNA is TGTGCCAGTAGTCAAGGGGCGGCCCCCCATTCACCCCTCCACTTT. The encoded protein is CASSQGAAPHSPLHF.

The chain joins TRBV25-1 to TRBJ2-2, with D unresolved. The CDR3 is 16 amino acids. V lost 4 bases, J lost 3 bases, and 15 bases lay in between. In germline, CDR1 is MGHDK, CDR2 SYGVNS. CDR3 in amino acids: CASSGQPPLHTGELFF. CDR3 sequence (DNA): TGTGCCAGCAGTGGACAACCGCCTCTTCACACCGGGGAGCTGTTTTTT.

This clone was counted once. Germline is not matched at one junction end, which may reflect a read error. The chain links TRBV7-9 to TRBJ2-3; no clear D gene. The CDR3 covers 15 residues. CDR1 is SEHNR and CDR2 is FQNEAQ in the germline V gene (reference sequence). The CDR3 DNA reads as TGTGCCAGCAGCTCTACAATCTTTGGCACAGATACGCAATATTTT. Encoded protein: CASSSTIFGTDTQYF. The variable domain in full, with the rest retrieved from reference TRBV7-9 and TRBJ2-3, is DTGVSQNPRHKITKRGQNVTFRCDPISEHNRLYWYRQTLGQGPEFLTYFQNEAQLEKSRLLSDRFSAERPKGSFSTLEIQRTEQGDSAMYLCASSSTIFGTDTQYFGPGTRLTVL.

The chain has TRBV11-2 and TRBJ2-7, with a tentative D call TRBD2 (5 bases). Germline CDR1 and CDR2: SGHAT and FQNNGV. Trimming removed 7 bases at V and 4 bases at J, with 11 bases between. This CDR3 is 12 amino acids long. The CDR3: CASTLEGYEQYF. CDR3 nucleotides: TGTGCCAGCACCCTCGAGGGATACGAGCAGTACTTC.

Regarding this clone: The conserved phenylalanine or tryptophan is not found at the CDR3 terminus, so this likely reflects a read error. The DNA is omitted, as the CDR3 cannot be located on it reliably, and the CDR3 follows TCRdb's listing. This sequence joins TRBV28 and TRBJ1-1. The CDR3 is 13 amino acids in total, end residues counted. The germline CDR1 and CDR2 sequences are MDHEN and SYDVKM. The CDR3 loop reads CATAVRNIRPAWG.

On this clone: A read error may produce the germline difference seen at one junction end. V and J are TRBV28 and TRBJ1-1; 7 bases fit TRBD1. CDR1 is MDHEN, CDR2 SYDVKM, per germline. The CDR3 contains 12 residues. This CDR3 is CASSGPTGQSPF. The CDR3, as DNA: TGTGCCAGCAGTGGGCCGACAGGGCAATCCCCTTTT.

The chain employs TRBV28 and TRBJ2-5, with a tentative D call TRBD2 (5 bases). Trimming stripped 8 bases from V and 2 bases from J, with 15 bases between. The CDR3 is 14 amino acids. Germline V gene sequence: CDR1 MDHEN, CDR2 SYDVKM. The CDR3: CASGPGVPQETQYF. CDR3 coding DNA: TGTGCCAGCGGCCCCGGGGTGCCACAAGAGACCCAGTACTTC.

This sequence joins TRBV5-3 and TRBJ1-5; D is uncertain. TRBV5-3 is known as an ORF, though its function is uncertain. CDR3 length: 13 amino acids. V lost 0 bases and J lost 8, with 9 bases in between. The CDR3 is CARSLEFGKPQHF. The CDR3 DNA reads TGTGCCAGAAGCTTGGAATTCGGAAAGCCCCAGCATTTT.

The rearrangement uses TRBV27 and TRBJ2-4, with D perhaps matching TRBD1 (5 bases). Germline V gene sequence: CDR1 MNHEY, CDR2 SMNVEV (reference sequence). The CDR3 loop spans 16 amino acids. The V and J ends lost 4 bases and 5 bases respectively, with 18 bases between them. CDR3 sequence reads: CASSSPGAPGQNIQYF. The CDR3 region has the DNA TGTGCCAGCAGTTCTCCTGGGGCTCCCGGGCAAAACATTCAGTACTTC.

The DNA of the CDR3 is TGTGCCAGCACTGGACCGGGACTTCTCTACGAGCAGTACTTC. As protein: CASTGPGLLYEQYF. The chain links TRBV28 to TRBJ2-7, with a weak D call TRBD2 (6 bases). The CDR3 consists of 14 residues. V lost 7 bases to trimming and J lost 3 bases, with 16 bases between them. Looked up from germline, CDR1 is MDHEN and CDR2 is SYDVKM. Supplemented by reference TRBV28 and TRBJ2-7, the full variable domain reads DVKVTQSSRYLVKRTGEKVFLECVQDMDHENMFWYRQDPGLGLRLIYFSYDVKMKEKGDIPEGYSVSREKKERFSLILESASTNQTSMYLCASTGPGLLYEQYFGPGTRLTVT.

The chain carries TRBV24-1 and TRBJ2-5; 8 positions agree with TRBD2. CDR3 size: 16 residues. Germline V gene sequence: CDR1 KGHDR, CDR2 SFDVKD. Trimming at V came to 1 base and at J to 4 bases, leaving 7 bases not matched to a gene. CDR3 loop: CATSDLSAGAGETQYF. CDR3 nucleotides: TGTGCCACCAGTGATTTATCAGCGGGAGCAGGAGAGACCCAGTACTTC.

The table lists this clone with a count of one. This sequence joins TRBV28 and TRBJ1-5; maybe TRBD1 (6 bases). The CDR3 runs to 15 residues. V lost 6 bases and J lost 1, with 13 bases in between. Germline loops: CDR1 MDHEN, CDR2 SYDVKM. This CDR3 reads CASRDGGESNQPQHF. In nucleotides, the CDR3 is TGTGCCAGCAGGGATGGGGGCGAGAGCAATCAGCCCCAGCATTTT.

The V and J genes are TRBV11-2 and TRBJ2-7, with a tentative D call TRBD2 (6 bases). CDR1 is SGHAT and CDR2 is FQNNGV in the germline V gene. This CDR3 comprises 14 residues. Trimming pared 1 base from V and 3 bases from J, leaving 10 bases between. This chain's CDR3 is CASSLGPGGYEQYF. CDR3 coding DNA: TGTGCCAGCAGCTTAGGGCCCGGGGGCTACGAGCAGTACTTC.

A few counts support this clone. V is TRBV9 and J is TRBJ1-1, with TRBD1 as a possible D gene (5 bases). Germline assignment: CDR1 SGDLS and CDR2 YYNGEE. V lost 0 bases to trimming and J lost 5 bases, with 8 bases between them. The CDR3 has 13 amino acids. The CDR3 spells CASSVGGSTEAFF. The CDR3 bases are TGTGCCAGCAGCGTAGGGGGGTCTACTGAAGCTTTCTTT.